This record covers a single T cell receptor (beta chain). Before being deemed recovered, Cohort 3 donors had two negative PCRs, clearance, or symptom resolution. This specimen belongs to a study of blood T cell repertoires in COVID-19. At the level of the study: Specimens from acute and convalescent COVID-19 originated in the United States, Italy and Spain.

Source study methods: For nucleated cells, counts were estimated from reference gene primer amplification. Assay used: immunoSEQ multiplex PCR; TCRdb lists only in-frame clones, some missing. V and J calls and clone size come straight from that table; D and trimming were deduced from the DNA. The profile covers around 170,000 clones, with about 83% appearing a single time and more than 7.5% taken by the ten largest. Trimming removed 6 bases from V and 1 base from J, with 9 bases in between. Germline-derived CDR1 and CDR2 are ENHRY and SYGVKD. There are 13 residues in the CDR3. V gene TRBV10-3 combines with J gene TRBJ1-1, with TRBD1 as a possible D gene (6 bases). The sample comprised PBMCs or T cells enriched from blood (not recorded which). This TCR was sampled from a woman younger than 45 who had recovered from COVID-19. CDR3 in amino acids: CAIRDSPNTEAFF. The CDR3 DNA follows: TGTGCCATCAGGGACAGTCCGAACACTGAAGCTTTCTTT.